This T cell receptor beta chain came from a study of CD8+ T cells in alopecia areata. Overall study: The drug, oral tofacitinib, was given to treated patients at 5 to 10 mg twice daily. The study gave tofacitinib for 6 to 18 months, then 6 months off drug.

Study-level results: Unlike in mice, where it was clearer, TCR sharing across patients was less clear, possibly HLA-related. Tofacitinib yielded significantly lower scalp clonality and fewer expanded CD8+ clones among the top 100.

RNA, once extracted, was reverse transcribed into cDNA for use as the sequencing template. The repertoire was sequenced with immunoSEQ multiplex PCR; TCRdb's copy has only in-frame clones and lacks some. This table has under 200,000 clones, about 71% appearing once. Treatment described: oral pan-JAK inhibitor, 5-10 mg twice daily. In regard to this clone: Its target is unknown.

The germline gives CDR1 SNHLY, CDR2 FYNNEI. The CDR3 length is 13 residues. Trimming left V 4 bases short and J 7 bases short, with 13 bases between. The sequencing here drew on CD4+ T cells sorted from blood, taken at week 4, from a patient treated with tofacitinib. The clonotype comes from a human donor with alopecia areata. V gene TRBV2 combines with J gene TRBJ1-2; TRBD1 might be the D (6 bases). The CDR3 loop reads CASSGAGVPGYTF. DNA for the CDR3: TGTGCCAGCAGTGGGGCAGGGGTGCCTGGCTACACCTTC. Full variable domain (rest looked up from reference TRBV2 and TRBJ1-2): EPEVTQTPSHQVTQMGQEVILRCVPISNHLYFYWYRQILGQKVEFLVSFYNNEISEKSEIFDDQFSVERPDGSNFTLKIRSTKLEDSAMYFCASSGAGVPGYTFGSGTRLTVV.